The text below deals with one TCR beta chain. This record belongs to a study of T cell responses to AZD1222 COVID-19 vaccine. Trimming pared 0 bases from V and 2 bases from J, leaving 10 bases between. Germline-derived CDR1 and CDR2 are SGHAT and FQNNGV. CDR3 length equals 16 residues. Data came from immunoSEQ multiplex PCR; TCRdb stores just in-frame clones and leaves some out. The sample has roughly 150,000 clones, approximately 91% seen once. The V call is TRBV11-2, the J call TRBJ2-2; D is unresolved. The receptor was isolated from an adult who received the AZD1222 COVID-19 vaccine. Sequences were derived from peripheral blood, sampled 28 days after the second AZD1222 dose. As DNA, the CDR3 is TGTGCCAGCAGCTTAGATCGGCAGACTAACACCGGGGAGCTGTTTTTT. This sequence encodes CASSLDRQTNTGELFF.